Given below is one TCR beta chain in context. Library preparation (for TCRbeta) was performed with unique molecular identifiers. MiXCR, run by TCRdb on the PCR reads, gives a single entry per CDR3 protein. The sample includes some 300,000 distinct CDR3 sequences, about 9.3% of them seen just once. This specimen belongs to a study of T-cell reconstitution after alpha-beta-depleted transplantation in children. V was cut by 3 bases and J by 7 bases, with 16 bases left in between. Germline values: CDR1 DFQATT, CDR2 SNEGSKA (reference sequence). The CDR3 totals 14 residues. This sequence was found in a human donor who donated a stem cell graft to a child with acute lymphoblastic leukemia. The rearrangement links TRBV20-1 to TRBJ1-5; weak D call: TRBD1 (6 bases). Source: PBMCs from the stem cell graft donor, taken from the stem cell graft. The chain's CDR3 is CSASHYRVSQPQHF. CDR3 DNA: TGCAGTGCTAGCCACTACAGGGTCAGCCAGCCCCAGCATTTT.